Listed below are T cell receptor beta chains from one sample, sequenced in a study of T cells in Graves' hyperthyroidism and ophthalmopathy. TCRdb reanalysed the multiplex PCR reads using MiXCR and keeps one entry per CDR3 protein. The sample shows roughly 840,000 distinct CDR3 sequences, 38% of them seen only once. The sample taken for sequencing was blood. These receptors were obtained from a young man with Graves' hyperthyroidism. CDR3s include the opening cysteine and the closing phenylalanine or tryptophan. D genes are given only for firm matches. Not all rows give a size; the values are once, few, many and, for expanded clones, a class.

V	size	D	length	J	CDR3	DNA
TRBV19	many	-	13	TRBJ2-7	CASSPTKLAEQYF	TGTGCCAGTAGCCCCACAAAACTAGCCGAGCAGTACTTC
TRBV19	many	TRBD1	13	TRBJ1-1	CASSTTTGAEAFF	TGTGCCAGTAGTACCACGACAGGGGCTGAAGCTTTCTTT
TRBV20-1	-	-	16	TRBJ2-7	CSAREEASSFRQQQYF	TGCAGTGCTAGAGAGGAGGCTAGTTCCTTCCGTCAACAGCAGTACTTC
TRBV10-3	many	TRBD2	14	TRBJ2-5	CAIRKGSGSETQYF	TGTGCCATCCGCAAAGGGAGCGGGAGTGAGACCCAGTACTTC
TRBV12-5	few	TRBD1	14	TRBJ1-2	CASSLQGADYGYTF	TGTGCCAGCAGTTTACAGGGGGCGGACTATGGCTACACCTTC
TRBV7-6	-	-	13	TRBJ2-7	CASSLRDPFEQYF	TGTGCCAGCAGCTTACGGGACCCCTTTGAGCAGTACTTC
TRBV20-1	-	-	14	TRBJ2-5	CSARGFVAQETPYF	TGCAGTGCTAGGGGTTTCGTCGCCCAAGAGACCCCGTACTTC
TRBV10-3	many	-	17	TRBJ2-2	CAISESSPERDTGELFF	TGTGCCATCAGTGAGTCCTCCCCAGAGCGGGACACCGGGGAGCTGTTTTTT
TRBV6-2/TRBV6-3	few	-	12	TRBJ2-5	CASSYELETQYF	TGTGCCAGCAGTTACGAGCTAGAGACCCAGTACTTC
TRBV12-3/TRBV12-4	many	TRBD1	14	TRBJ1-3	CASSLPGGENTIYF	TGTGCCAGCAGTTTACCAGGGGGCGAAAACACCATATATTTT
TRBV7-8	-	-	13	TRBJ2-2	CASSPPGPGELFF	TGTGCCAGCAGCCCCCCGGGACCCGGGGAGCTGTTTTTT
TRBV10-3	-	TRBD1	15	TRBJ2-2	CAIRPGQGNTGELLF	TGTGCCATCAGACCCGGACAGGGGAACACCGGGGAGCTGCTTTTT
TRBV29-1	few	TRBD2	13	TRBJ2-7	CSVEGEGSYEQYF	TGCAGCGTTGAAGGGGAGGGGTCCTACGAGCAGTACTTC
TRBV28	few	-	13	TRBJ1-5	CASRYSGNQPQHF	TGTGCCAGCAGGTACAGCGGTAATCAGCCCCAGCATTTT
TRBV7-2	few	-	14	TRBJ2-5	CASSQVMAEETQYF	TGTGCCAGCAGCCAAGTCATGGCAGAAGAGACCCAGTACTTC
TRBV10-2	-	-	21	TRBJ2-2	CASIVDSFGTQTVGNTGELFF	TGCGCCAGCATAGTGGACAGTTTCGGGACGCAGACGGTGGGGAACACCGGGGAGCTGTTTTTT
TRBV6-1	few	TRBD1	14	TRBJ2-5	CASSRDRVMETQYF	TGTGCCAGCAGTAGGGACAGGGTGATGGAGACCCAGTACTTC
TRBV14	few	-	15	TRBJ1-6	CASSDRRRIRSPLHF	TGTGCCAGCAGCGACCGACGGCGGATACGGTCACCCCTCCACTTT
TRBV4-2	few	-	14	TRBJ1-1	CASSQDWQGSSAFF	TGTGCCAGCAGCCAAGATTGGCAGGGAAGTTCAGCTTTCTTT
TRBV15	many	TRBD2	16	TRBJ2-7	CATSRVPTSGVYEQYF	TGTGCCACCAGCAGAGTCCCGACTAGCGGAGTCTACGAGCAGTACTTC
TRBV11-2	few	-	13	TRBJ1-1	CASSLGSLTEAFF	TGTGCCAGCAGCTTAGGTAGCCTCACTGAAGCTTTCTTT
TRBV7-2	few	TRBD1	14	TRBJ2-7	CASSSTGGVNEQYF	TGTGCCAGCAGCTCGACAGGGGGCGTCAACGAGCAGTACTTC
TRBV5-1	few	TRBD1	15	TRBJ1-2	CASSPGGATLYGYTF	TGCGCCAGCAGCCCAGGGGGGGCAACCCTCTATGGCTACACCTTC
TRBV20-1	-	-	12	TRBJ2-3	CSATRELNTQYF	TGCAGTGCTACGAGGGAGTTAAATACGCAGTATTTT
TRBV20-1	many	TRBD2	13	TRBJ2-7	CSASRDYSYEQYF	TGCAGTGCTAGCCGGGACTACTCCTACGAGCAGTACTTC
TRBV20-1	once	TRBD1	15	TRBJ2-3	CSASRQGSLTDTQYF	TGCAGTGCCAGCAGACAGGGGAGTTTGACAGATACGCAGTATTTT
TRBV10-3	-	-	12	TRBJ2-7	CATSRGSYERYF	TGTGCCACCTCTAGGGGCTCCTACGAGCGGTACTTC
TRBV19	many	-	15	TRBJ1-5	CASSIPGGAGQPQHF	TGTGCCAGTAGTATACCCGGGGGCGCGGGACAGCCCCAGCATTTT
TRBV4-1	-	TRBD2	15	TRBJ2-7	CASSQETSGNYEQYF	TGCGCCAGCAGCCAAGAAACTAGCGGGAACTACGAGCAGTACTTC
TRBV25-1	many	TRBD2	15	TRBJ2-2	CASSASGRGTGELFF	TGTGCCAGCAGTGCTAGCGGGAGGGGCACCGGGGAGCTGTTTTTT
TRBV15	-	-	13	TRBJ1-1	CATSSLGRTEAFF	TGTGCCACCAGCAGCCTCGGGCGTACTGAAGCTTTCTTT
TRBV7-2	many	-	12	TRBJ1-1	CANNRRNTEAFF	TGTGCCAACAACAGGAGGAACACTGAAGCTTTCTTT
TRBV12-3/TRBV12-4	few	-	15	TRBJ1-5	CASSLGSGDFQPQHF	TGTGCCAGCAGTTTGGGGTCGGGGGATTTTCAGCCCCAGCATTTT
TRBV29-1	many	-	15	TRBJ2-5	CSVKGPRTTGETQYF	TGCAGCGTTAAGGGGCCTCGGACAACCGGGGAGACCCAGTACTTC
TRBV24-1	many	-	14	TRBJ1-5	CATSDRDSNQPQHF	TGTGCCACCAGTGATAGAGATAGCAATCAGCCCCAGCATTTT
TRBV24-1	-	TRBD2	16	TRBJ2-5	CASSPLGTRLQETQYF	TGTGCCAGCTCACCACTGGGGACTAGACTTCAAGAGACCCAGTACTTC
TRBV15	-	TRBD1	17	TRBJ1-6	CATSSPTGGTENSPLHF	TGTGCCACCAGCAGCCCGACAGGGGGGACTGAAAATTCACCCCTCCACTTT
TRBV7-9	many	TRBD1	15	TRBJ1-2	CASSPPGQGNDGYTF	TGTGCCAGCAGCCCTCCGGGACAGGGGAATGATGGCTACACCTTC
TRBV7-8	-	TRBD2	14	TRBJ2-3	CASSLLGGVDTQYF	TGTGCCAGCAGCTTATTGGGAGGGGTCGATACGCAGTATTTT
TRBV7-6	many	-	12	TRBJ1-1	CASSQGGGEAFF	TGTGCCAGCAGCCAAGGGGGGGGTGAAGCTTTCTTT
TRBV5-8	-	-	16	TRBJ1-5	CASSLAAGGGNQPQHF	TGCGCCAGCAGCTTGGCGGCGGGGGGTGGCAATCAGCCCCAGCATTTT
TRBV29-1	many	TRBD2	16	TRBJ2-5	CSVTHVAGANQETQYF	TGCAGCGTTACCCACGTAGCGGGCGCCAACCAAGAGACCCAGTACTTC
TRBV19	few	-	11	TRBJ2-2	CASSTAGELFF	TGTGCCAGTAGTACGGCCGGGGAGCTGTTTTTT
TRBV20-1	many	-	11	TRBJ2-5	CSARDLETQYF	TGCAGTGCTAGAGATCTTGAGACCCAGTACTTC